Listed here are 9 T cell receptor beta chains from one sample, sequenced in a study of CD8+ T cells in alopecia areata. Reverse transcription of extracted RNA yielded cDNA, which provided the sequencing template. The repertoire was sequenced with immunoSEQ multiplex PCR; TCRdb's copy has only in-frame clones and lacks some. The sample has about 180,000 clones, less than 75% seen once. Treatment in this sample: oral pan-JAK inhibitor, 5-10 mg twice daily. Sequencing was performed on CD4+ T cells sorted from blood, taken at approximately week 60, from a patient treated with tofacitinib. These receptors all come from a human donor with alopecia areata.

The J gene is TRBJ1-2, the V gene TRBV29-1; 7 bases are a match to TRBD1. The CDR3 length is 17 residues. V lost 0 bases, J lost 0 bases, and 10 bases stayed unmatched. CDR1 SQVTM and CDR2 ANQGSEA come from the germline V gene. CDR3 coding DNA: TGCAGCGTTGAAGATTTGGACAGGAGGATGACTAACTATGGCTACACCTTC. Its protein product is CSVEDLDRRMTNYGYTF.

This chain connects TRBV15 to TRBJ1-3, with D unresolved. The CDR3 covers 15 residues. Trimming removed 3 bases from V and 4 bases from J, with 13 bases in between. Germline-derived CDR1 and CDR2 are LNHNV and YYDKDF (reference sequence). The CDR3 DNA sequence: TGTGCCACCAGCAGTGAAGGGTTCGCAGGAAACACCATATATTTT. Encoded protein: CATSSEGFAGNTIYF.

J is TRBJ2-7 and V is TRBV2; D may be TRBD2 (6 bases). The CDR3 runs to 13 residues. Germline values: CDR1 SNHLY, CDR2 FYNNEI. Trimming shortened V by 8 bases and J by 4 bases, and 15 bases separated the two germline ends. The chain's CDR3 is CASGDFSLYEQYF. The CDR3 region has the DNA TGTGCCAGCGGGGACTTCTCGCTTTACGAGCAGTACTTC.

This chain joins TRBV14 and TRBJ2-5, with 11 bases matching TRBD2. The CDR3 has 17 amino acids. V lost 2 bases to trimming and J lost 3 bases; unmatched junction nucleotides: 8. Germline V CDR1 and CDR2: SGHDN, FVKESK. CDR3 residues: CASSQRNLGLAEETQYF. Here the CDR3 DNA reads TGTGCCAGCAGCCAACGAAATTTGGGACTAGCGGAAGAGACCCAGTACTTC.

The chain recombines TRBV14 with TRBJ2-7, with TRBD1 as a possible D gene (5 bases). Germline V CDR1 and CDR2: SGHDN, FVKESK. V was trimmed by 0 bases and J by 6 bases, leaving 9 bases between them. This CDR3 region has 13 residues. The CDR3 reads CASSQDRVSEQYF. The CDR3 bases are TGTGCCAGCAGCCAAGACAGGGTGAGCGAGCAGTACTTC.

The chain couples TRBV6-5 to TRBJ2-1; possible D gene TRBD1, 6 bases. V lost 6 bases, J lost 13 bases, and 19 bases lay in between. The CDR3 is 13 residues long. Looked up from germline, CDR1 is MNHEY and CDR2 is SVGAGI. The CDR3 nucleotides read TGTGCCAGCAGGGACCCACAGGGAACTTCTCAGTTCTTC. Its protein product is CASRDPQGTSQFF.

Worth noting for this clone: The sample holds other DNA sequences that translate to the same CDR3. The rearrangement uses TRBV30 and TRBJ2-3; no clear D. In germline, CDR1 is GTSNPN, CDR2 SVGIG (reference sequence). Deletions cut 0 bases from V and 6 bases from J, with 4 bases between. There are 11 residues in the CDR3. DNA for the CDR3: TGTGCCTGGAGTGTCTCGGATACGCAGTATTTT. It is translated as CAWSVSDTQYF. Full variable domain (outside the CDR3, taken from reference TRBV30 and TRBJ2-3): SQTIHQWPATLVQPVGSPLSLECTVEGTSNPNLYWYRQAAGRGLQLLFYSVGIGQISSEVPQNLSASRPQDRQFILSSKKLLLSDSGFYLCAWSVSDTQYFGPGTRLTVL.

This clone was recorded once. V gene TRBV29-1 combines with J gene TRBJ2-6, with D possibly TRBD1 on 5 matching bases. Trimming removed 4 bases from V and 0 bases from J, with 10 bases in between. This CDR3 comprises 15 residues. Germline assignment: CDR1 SQVTM and CDR2 ANQGSEA. CDR3 in amino acids: CSVGRGSSGANVLTF. The CDR3 region has the DNA TGCAGCGTTGGAAGGGGAAGCTCTGGGGCCAACGTCCTGACTTTC.

This sequence joins TRBV30 and TRBJ2-1, with D perhaps TRBD1 (6 bases). CDR3 length equals 15 residues. Germline V gene data show CDR1 as GTSNPN and CDR2 as SVGIG (reference sequence). V gave up 3 bases and J gave up 2 bases, with 14 bases separating them. CDR3 sequence reads: CAWREGVSTYNEQFF. CDR3 nucleotide sequence: TGTGCCTGGAGAGAGGGGGTCTCCACCTACAATGAGCAGTTCTTC. Combining the CDR3 with reference TRBV30 and TRBJ2-1 gives the whole variable domain SQTIHQWPATLVQPVGSPLSLECTVEGTSNPNLYWYRQAAGRGLQLLFYSVGIGQISSEVPQNLSASRPQDRQFILSSKKLLLSDSGFYLCAWREGVSTYNEQFFGPGTRLTVL.